This T cell receptor (beta chain) derives from a study of T cell responses to AZD1222 COVID-19 vaccine. In the case of this clone: Antigen specificity is unknown.

Clones were sequenced by immunoSEQ multiplex PCR, and TCRdb holds only the in-frame ones, with some missing. The profile shows under 150,000 clones, about 90% of them singletons. Overall study results and limits: The span of vaccine-associated CD4 TCRs extended across spike, with dominance at 160-218 and 743-854. Two AZD1222 administrations were followed by greater Spike-specific TCR breadth and depth. The donor group comprised mostly white British people and more females; the analysis possibly underestimated clonal diversity.

This CDR3 comprises 15 residues. Trimming stripped 4 bases from V and 2 bases from J, with 11 bases between. Germline V lookup: CDR1 LGHNA, CDR2 YNFKEQ. Source: peripheral blood, taken 28 days after the second AZD1222 dose. V is TRBV4-2 and J is TRBJ2-2; tentatively, D is TRBD2 (6 bases). This sequence originates from an adult who received the AZD1222 COVID-19 vaccine. In DNA, the CDR3 is TGTGCCAGCAGCCGGGGGGAGGCTAACACCGGGGAGCTGTTTTTT. This gives the protein CASSRGEANTGELFF.